The table lists the clone carrying this TCR beta chain with a few counts. The record originates from a study of beta chain features in type 1 diabetes. Germline V gives CDR1 SGHTA, CDR2 FQGNSA. V gave up 4 bases and J gave up 7 bases, with 17 bases separating them. The CDR3 totals 15 residues. All of the isolated RNA was reverse transcribed, so expressed TCRB transcripts were sequenced. The protocol was immunoSEQ multiplex PCR, while the TCRdb copy is restricted to in-frame clones and leaves out a portion. This sample has a few hundred thousand clones, with about 25% found just once. The receptor was derived from a man between 25 and 39 years old in good health. The sequenced sample was central memory CD4+ T cells from blood. The chain links TRBV7-2 to TRBJ2-1; D perhaps matches TRBD1 (5 bases). The CDR3 coding sequence is TGTGCCAGCAGCTACGACAGTGCAGTACGTAATGAGCAGTTCTTC. It specifies CASSYDSAVRNEQFF.